This TCR beta chain was identified during a study of cytomegalovirus exposure and HLA in healthy donors. General study findings and limits: TCR beta V- and J-gene trimming, according to a later analysis, was linked to a missense DCLRE1C variant. Reported results showed that the classifier diagnosed cytomegalovirus status with high specificity and sensitivity. Later analysis suggested most CMV-associated TCR beta chains were HLA-restricted.

60 Vbeta and 13 Jbeta primers were used in PCR. Produced via immunoSEQ multiplex PCR; TCRdb's table is partial and in-frame only. The table lists 200,000 to 250,000 clones, 70% to 90% of them singletons. This clone has only a few counts. No antigen is known for it. The CDR3 consists of 13 residues. Germline loops: CDR1 SGHTA, CDR2 FQGNSA. Between the trimmed V and J ends, which lost 5 bases and 1 base, there was a span of 8 bases. The chain has TRBV7-2 and TRBJ1-2; D gene ambiguous. Sequenced sample: PBMCs. This clonotype was obtained from a human donor in good health. CDR3 amino acids: CASSVFFNYGYTF. The CDR3 DNA is TGTGCCAGCAGCGTCTTCTTTAACTATGGCTACACCTTC. Full variable domain (rest looked up from reference TRBV7-2 and TRBJ1-2): GAGVSQSPSNKVTEKGKDVELRCDPISGHTALYWYRQSLGQGLEFLIYFQGNSAPDKSGLPSDRFSAERTGGSVSTLTIQRTQQEDSAVYLCASSVFFNYGYTFGSGTRLTVV.